Each of the 27 T cell receptor beta chains below was sequenced from the same sample in a study of shared clonotypes between healthy human individuals. Using immunoSEQ multiplex PCR, the repertoire was profiled, and TCRdb retains in-frame clones only, with some absent. The repertoire includes about 1.1 million clones, 60% to 85% of them detected once, and more than 0.85% sits in the top ten. The sequencing input was memory CD4+ T cells from PBMCs. As for subset: CD45RA-negative fraction. Receptor source: a man between 18 and 29 years old in good health. Some clones in this sample may be carry-over from other donors' samples.

This rearrangement joins TRBV6-4 to TRBJ2-1; D unresolved. Between the trimmed V and J ends, which lost 8 bases and 4 bases, there was a span of 12 bases. Germline CDR1 reads MRHNA; CDR2 reads SNTAGT. This CDR3 has 13 residues. CDR3: CASVFGFYNEQFF. Here the CDR3 DNA reads TGTGCCAGCGTCTTTGGCTTTTACAATGAGCAGTTCTTC.

The gene calls are TRBV27 and TRBJ2-4, with D possibly being TRBD2 (5 bases). V lost 3 bases and J 3 bases, leaving 9 bases between the germline ends. CDR1 is MNHEY, CDR2 SMNVEV, per germline (reference sequence). CDR3 length: 14 residues. CDR3 in DNA: TGTGCCAGCAGTTTTGGAGGCGACAAAAACATTCAGTACTTC. Translating it yields CASSFGGDKNIQYF.

V is TRBV19 and J is TRBJ1-2, with D possibly TRBD1 on 5 matching bases. The CDR3 is 15 amino acids. CDR1 is LNHDA, CDR2 SQIVND, per germline (reference sequence). V gave up 6 bases and J gave up 8 bases, with 22 bases separating them. CDR3 bases: TGTGCCAGTAGCCGTCAAGGGGCCCAGCCCTCGGGCTACACCTTC. Protein: CASSRQGAQPSGYTF.

The chain uses TRBV4-1 and TRBJ2-1; D is possibly TRBD2 (6 bases). Germline CDR1 is MGHRA and CDR2 is YSYEKL. This CDR3 contains 17 residues. Trimming removed 0 bases from V and 3 bases from J, with 15 bases in between. The CDR3 reads CASSQDFGTHRYNEQFF. The CDR3, as DNA: TGCGCCAGCAGCCAAGATTTTGGGACTCATCGCTACAATGAGCAGTTCTTC.

This clone showed up many times. The chain couples TRBV7-3 to TRBJ2-1; 11 bases are shared with TRBD2. This CDR3 is 16 amino acids long. J lost 5 bases, V lost 4 bases, and 7 bases had no gene match. Germline values: CDR1 SGHTA, CDR2 FQGTGA. The CDR3 region is CASSWASGRPNNEQFF. The CDR3, as DNA: TGTGCCAGCAGCTGGGCTAGCGGGAGGCCCAACAATGAGCAGTTCTTC.

On this clone itself: This same CDR3 is encoded by further DNA sequences in the sample. The chain couples TRBV18 to TRBJ2-5, with 8 bases that match TRBD2. Germline loops: CDR1 KGHSH, CDR2 LQKENI. This CDR3 has 13 residues. With 6 bases clipped from V and 4 bases from J, the junction kept 4 bases outside the gene matches. The CDR3 loop reads CASSPGLAETQYF. The CDR3 DNA is TGTGCCAGCTCGCCAGGACTAGCAGAGACCCAGTACTTC.

A remark on this clone: Other nucleotide sequences from this sample produce the same CDR3. The chain couples TRBV5-1 to TRBJ2-3; D is ambiguous. The CDR3 is made up of 13 amino acids. Between the trimmed V and J ends, which lost 2 bases and 2 bases, there was a span of 6 bases. The V gene's germline CDR1 is SGHRS and CDR2 YFSETQ. CDR3 nucleotide sequence: TGCGCCAGCAGCTTAGACCCCACAGATACGCAGTATTTT. Translating it yields CASSLDPTDTQYF.

The table lists this clone with a count of one. The rearrangement uses TRBV18 and TRBJ1-1, with a possible D match to TRBD1 (6 bases). The CDR3 is made up of 13 amino acids. From germline, CDR1 is KGHSH and CDR2 LQKENI. V was clipped by 6 bases and J by 3 bases, with 11 bases between them. CDR3 coding DNA: TGTGCCAGCTCCCAACAGGGCTACACTGAAGCTTTCTTT. Encoded protein: CASSQQGYTEAFF.

This clone was counted once. CDR3 region: CASGLAGGPYEQYF. CDR3 bases: TGTGCCAGCGGACTAGCGGGAGGGCCTTACGAGCAGTACTTC. This sequence joins TRBV28 and TRBJ2-7, with 15 bases that match TRBD2. After removal of 8 bases from V and 4 bases from J, the junction contained 3 bases not matched to a gene. CDR3 length: 14 amino acids. Germline V CDR1 and CDR2: MDHEN, SYDVKM. The full variable domain, with the rest looked up from reference TRBV28 and TRBJ2-7, is DVKVTQSSRYLVKRTGEKVFLECVQDMDHENMFWYRQDPGLGLRLIYFSYDVKMKEKGDIPEGYSVSREKKERFSLILESASTNQTSMYLCASGLAGGPYEQYFGPGTRLTVT.

This clone came up once. The gene calls are TRBV15 and TRBJ2-5; unclear D gene. Trimming pared 0 bases from V and 5 bases from J, leaving 19 bases between. Germline loops: CDR1 LNHNV, CDR2 YYDKDF (reference sequence). This CDR3 region has 17 residues. Here the CDR3 reads CATSREHPSSRWETQYF. As DNA, the CDR3 is TGTGCCACCAGCAGAGAACATCCATCATCACGGTGGGAGACCCAGTACTTC.

As regards this clone: Other nucleotide sequences from this sample produce the same CDR3. The J gene is TRBJ1-1, the V gene TRBV29-1; tentative D call: TRBD1 (5 bases). V was pared by 2 bases and J by 0 bases, with 7 bases between. The CDR3 extends over 13 amino acids. CDR1 and CDR2 (germline): SQVTM, ANQGSEA. The DNA of the CDR3 is TGCAGCGTTGAAACAGGAATGAACACTGAAGCTTTCTTT. This translates into CSVETGMNTEAFF.

With regard to this clone: The sample contains more than one DNA sequence encoding this CDR3. DNA of the CDR3: TGTGCCAGCAGCACCGGACAGGGTGACGGCTACACCTTC. Its translation: CASSTGQGDGYTF. The chain recombines TRBV7-3 with TRBJ1-2; 8 bases match TRBD1. This CDR3 is 13 amino acids long. J gave up 8 bases and V 5 bases, and 7 bases lay outside the gene matches. Germline V gene data show CDR1 as SGHTA and CDR2 as FQGTGA.

CDR3 in amino acids: CASWTNLGEKLFF. CDR3 DNA: TGTGCCAGCTGGACTAACCTAGGGGAAAAACTGTTTTTT. The gene calls are TRBV2 and TRBJ1-4; D uncertain. Trimming removed 8 bases from V and 8 bases from J, with 15 bases in between. This CDR3 is 13 amino acids long. Germline values: CDR1 SNHLY, CDR2 FYNNEI.

The gene calls are TRBV5-1 and TRBJ1-5; D gene unclear. Trimming cost V 2 bases and J 7 bases, with 25 bases left between them. The CDR3 covers 18 residues. Germline V gene data show CDR1 as SGHRS and CDR2 as YFSETQ. The CDR3 DNA reads as TGCGCCAGCAGCTTTCGATTCCCCGGGCAAATTCTGTTGCAGCCCCAGCATTTT. It translates to CASSFRFPGQILLQPQHF.

The rearrangement uses TRBV5-1 and TRBJ1-4, with 8 bases identical to TRBD1. The CDR3 contains 15 residues. The ends lost 0 bases at V and 7 bases at J; junction bases unmatched: 5. Germline values: CDR1 SGHRS, CDR2 YFSETQ. The CDR3 DNA sequence: TGCGCCAGCAGCTTGGGAGTACAGGGGGGTGAAAAACTGTTTTTT. It yields the protein CASSLGVQGGEKLFF.

This clone was detected a few times. This sequence joins TRBV5-1 and TRBJ1-2, with D unclear. Germline V lookup: CDR1 SGHRS, CDR2 YFSETQ. V was trimmed by 5 bases and J by 2 bases, leaving 10 bases between them. CDR3 length: 13 amino acids. The CDR3 sequence is CASSPTQNYGYTF. CDR3 sequence (DNA): TGCGCCAGCAGTCCTACACAGAACTATGGCTACACCTTC.

With regard to this clone: In the same sample, other DNA sequences code for this CDR3. The chain links TRBV19 to TRBJ2-3, with a tentative D call TRBD1 (6 bases). The CDR3 contains 12 residues. The germline gives CDR1 LNHDA, CDR2 SQIVND (reference sequence). V gave up 4 bases and J gave up 9 bases, with 11 bases separating them. The CDR3 is CASSRTVGTQYF. CDR3 bases: TGTGCCAGTAGTAGGACAGTCGGGACGCAGTATTTT.

The CDR3 reads CASSQALAGGGEQFF. The CDR3 coding sequence is TGTGCCAGCAGCCAAGCCCTAGCGGGAGGGGGTGAGCAGTTCTTC. V is TRBV14 and J is TRBJ2-1; 12 nucleotides match TRBD2. This CDR3 region has 15 residues. Trimming cost V 1 base and J 9 bases; bases outside gene matches: 4. The V gene's germline CDR1 is SGHDN and CDR2 FVKESK.

V is TRBV7-2 and J is TRBJ1-2; D is ambiguous. The CDR3 runs 12 residues. Trimming shortened V by 5 bases and J by 7 bases, and 11 bases separated the two germline ends. CDR1 and CDR2 from the germline V gene are SGHTA and FQGNSA. The CDR3, as DNA: TGTGCCAGCAGCCCCGCTGGGAGTGGCTACACCTTC. The encoded protein is CASSPAGSGYTF.

V usage is TRBV28 and J usage is TRBJ1-2; D is undetermined. The CDR3 is 12 residues long. Germline values: CDR1 MDHEN, CDR2 SYDVKM. V was pared by 7 bases and J by 3 bases, with 9 bases between. CDR3 sequence (DNA): TGTGCCAGCAAGGAATTCGACTATGGCTACACCTTC. This gives the protein CASKEFDYGYTF.

This clone turned up a few times. This specimen includes other DNA sequences encoding the same CDR3. This chain uses TRBV28 with TRBJ1-5, with D uncertain. Germline V lookup: CDR1 MDHEN, CDR2 SYDVKM. V lost 7 bases to trimming and J lost 0 bases, with 4 bases between them. This CDR3 has 12 residues. The CDR3 protein is CASTISNQPQHF. CDR3 DNA: TGTGCCAGCACGATTAGCAATCAGCCCCAGCATTTT.

This sequence joins TRBV19 and TRBJ1-3; D is unresolved. V was shortened by 7 bases and J by 3 bases, with 10 bases between the two germline ends. The germline V gene has CDR1 LNHDA and CDR2 SQIVND (reference sequence). The CDR3 is 13 residues long. The CDR3 sequence is CASNRGIGNTIYF. The CDR3, as DNA: TGTGCCAGTAATCGGGGAATTGGAAACACCATATATTTT.

About this clone itself: At the DNA level, this CDR3 is encoded by other sequences in the same sample as well. This chain links TRBV5-1 with TRBJ1-1; 8 bases agree with TRBD1. With 3 bases clipped from V and 2 bases from J, the junction kept 3 bases outside the gene matches. CDR3 length: 14 amino acids. Germline CDR1 SGHRS, CDR2 YFSETQ. The CDR3 DNA sequence: TGCGCCAGCAGCTGGGACAGGCCCAACACTGAAGCTTTCTTT. As protein: CASSWDRPNTEAFF.

This rearrangement joins TRBV11-3 to TRBJ2-3; TRBD1 agrees at 9 bases. In germline, CDR1 is SGHNT, CDR2 YENEEA. The CDR3 is made up of 15 amino acids. The trim removed 5 bases at V and 4 bases at J, leaving 7 bases unmatched. The CDR3, as DNA: TGTGCCAGCAGCAAACAGGGGGCTTCGGCAGATACGCAGTATTTT. It is translated as CASSKQGASADTQYF.

The V gene is TRBV23-1, the J gene TRBJ2-7; no clear D. TRBV23-1 is marked as an open reading frame, function uncertain. V was pared by 2 bases and J by 0 bases, with 14 bases between. CDR3 size: 16 residues. DNA for the CDR3: TGCGCCAGCAGTCAAGATGGGGTTTTTAGCTCCTACGAGCAGTACTTC. As protein: CASSQDGVFSSYEQYF.

The chain couples TRBV6-6 to TRBJ1-4, with 10 positions matching TRBD1. The CDR3 has 12 amino acids. Looked up from germline, CDR1 is MNHNY and CDR2 is SVGAGI (reference sequence). The trim removed 8 bases at V and 8 bases at J, leaving 2 bases unmatched. The chain's CDR3 is CASGTGEEKLFF. The CDR3 coding sequence is TGTGCCAGCGGGACAGGGGAAGAAAAACTGTTTTTT.

A single count supports this clone. V usage is TRBV27 and J usage is TRBJ2-7; TRBD1 agrees at 7 bases. J lost 4 bases, V lost 5 bases, and 17 bases had no gene match. The germline CDR1 and CDR2 sequences are MNHEY and SMNVEV (reference sequence). The CDR3 length is 17 residues. The CDR3 sequence: CASSHQLTGRSSYEQYF. The CDR3 coding sequence is TGTGCCAGCAGTCATCAATTGACAGGGAGAAGCTCTTACGAGCAGTACTTC.